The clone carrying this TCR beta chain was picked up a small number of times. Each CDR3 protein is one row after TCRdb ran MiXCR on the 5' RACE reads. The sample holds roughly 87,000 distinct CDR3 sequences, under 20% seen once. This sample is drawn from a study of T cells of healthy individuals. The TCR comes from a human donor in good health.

The CDR3 loop reads CSARAPSGGVSYEQYF. The CDR3 DNA follows: TGCAGTGCTAGGGCTCCTAGCGGGGGGGTCTCCTACGAGCAGTACTTC. V and J are TRBV20-1 and TRBJ2-7, with TRBD2 identical over 12 bases. The CDR3 covers 16 residues. CDR1 is DFQATT, CDR2 SNEGSKA, per germline (reference sequence). The trim removed 3 bases at V and 0 bases at J, leaving 6 bases unmatched.